The clone carrying this T cell receptor beta chain was picked up a small number of times. Antigen specificity is unknown. V was clipped by 6 bases and J by 2 bases; unmatched bases: 10. The CDR3 spans 15 residues. CDR1 and CDR2 from the germline V gene are DFQATT and SNEGSKA (reference sequence). The data were obtained in a study of blood T cells in healthy people across ages. Study observations and caveats: Roughly linearly, TCR beta diversity per million T cells fell as age increased.

A J-beta primer mix and a sample-barcoded 5' primer were used in a second PCR of roughly 7 to 12 cycles. Each of the cDNA molecules was tagged by a template-switch adaptor with 12 random nucleotides. Each CDR3 protein gets one entry after TCRdb re-called the 5' RACE reads with MiXCR. The sample has hundreds of thousands of distinct CDR3 sequences; 58% are singletons. The sequence was collected from a man aged 55 to 70 in good health. Source material: blood. The V gene is TRBV20-1, the J gene TRBJ2-7, with TRBD2 matching 10 bases. This chain's CDR3 is CSAERVAGGTYEQYF. CDR3 DNA sequence: TGCAGTGCCGAGAGGGTAGCGGGGGGCACCTACGAGCAGTACTTC.